This TCR beta chain appears in the sequencing data of a study of T cell responses to AZD1222 COVID-19 vaccine. Points from the study as a whole: Spike-specific TCR breadth rose after two AZD1222 doses, and depth rose as well. At baseline, just a handful of AZD1222 recipients tested seropositive.

Remarks on this clone: The target antigen is unknown.

Germline trimming cut 6 bases from V and 10 bases from J; bases unmatched to any gene: 9. This CDR3 has 14 residues. The germline CDR1 and CDR2 sequences are MNHEY and SVGAGI. Libraries were prepared by immunoSEQ multiplex PCR; TCRdb keeps only in-frame clonotypes and omits some of them. The table has 75,000 to 95,000 clones, 90% to 95% seen once. The sequencing used peripheral blood, collected on day 0 of MenACWY control vaccination. The sequence derives from an adult in good health. This sequence joins TRBV6-5 and TRBJ1-6, with 7 bases fitting TRBD1. CDR3 protein: CASRAPGQPSPLHF. DNA for the CDR3: TGTGCCAGCAGAGCACCGGGACAGCCCTCACCCCTCCACTTT.